These T cell receptor beta chains were read from a single sample in a study of vaccination effects on CD4 cells after COVID-19. The table came from immunoSEQ multiplex PCR; TCRdb's copy has only in-frame clones and leaves some out. The repertoire holds more than 30,000 clones, with about three fifths as singletons. These receptors lack a known antigen. Sequencing was performed on CD4+ T cells from PBMCs cultured with HCoV-OC43 spike peptides, taken before COVID-19 vaccination. The receptors were sampled from a human donor who received a COVID-19 vaccine. The CDR3 runs from the conserved cysteine through the conserved F or W. D genes are given only for firm matches. Not all rows give a size; the values are once, few, many and, for expanded clones, a class.

J gene: TRBJ1-2; D gene: TRBD1; clone size: few; V gene: TRBV25-1; CDR3 DNA: TGTGCCAGCAGCTCCGCCCTAACAGGGGACGGCTACACCTTC; CDR3 protein: CASSSALTGDGYTF
J gene: TRBJ1-1; D gene: .; clone size: once; V gene: TRBV7-9; CDR3 DNA: TGTGCCAGCAACTTAGGGAGAGAAGCTTTCTTT; CDR3 protein: CASNLGREAFF
J gene: TRBJ2-3; D gene: .; clone size: .; V gene: TRBV7-2; CDR3 DNA: TGTGCCAGCCGGCTTAGGCCTTTCACAGATACGCAGTATTTT; CDR3 protein: CASRLRPFTDTQYF
J gene: TRBJ2-5; D gene: TRBD1; clone size: .; V gene: TRBV14; CDR3 DNA: TGTGCCAGCAGCCAAGTAGGGGGCGCGGGCGCCCAGTACTTC; CDR3 protein: CASSQVGGAGAQYF
J gene: TRBJ1-2; D gene: .; clone size: few; V gene: TRBV5-4; CDR3 DNA: TGTGCCAGCAGCTTGAGCGGCGGTACCCTCTATGGCTACACCTTC; CDR3 protein: CASSLSGGTLYGYTF
J gene: TRBJ1-3; D gene: .; clone size: .; V gene: TRBV19; CDR3 DNA: TGTGCCAGTGGGGACACCCACTCTGGAAACACCATATATTTT; CDR3 protein: CASGDTHSGNTIYF
J gene: TRBJ2-1; D gene: .; clone size: once; V gene: TRBV25-1; CDR3 DNA: TGTGCCAGCACAGGGTCCGAACACCCGTACAATGAGCAGTTCTTC; CDR3 protein: CASTGSEHPYNEQFF
J gene: TRBJ2-7; D gene: TRBD1; clone size: .; V gene: TRBV2; CDR3 DNA: TGTGCCAGCAGGACAGGGGGCCCCTACGAGCAGTACTTC; CDR3 protein: CASRTGGPYEQYF
J gene: TRBJ2-7; D gene: TRBD2; clone size: few; V gene: TRBV6-2/TRBV6-3; CDR3 DNA: TGTGCCAGCAGTTCCGGGACTAGCGGGAGGTCCTTCTCCTACGAGCAGTACTTC; CDR3 protein: CASSSGTSGRSFSYEQYF
J gene: TRBJ1-4; D gene: TRBD1; clone size: .; V gene: TRBV28; CDR3 DNA: TGTGCCAGCAGCCGGCGACAGGGATATAATGAAAAACTGTTTTTT; CDR3 protein: CASSRRQGYNEKLFF
J gene: TRBJ2-3; D gene: TRBD2; clone size: .; V gene: TRBV2; CDR3 DNA: TGTGCCAGCAATACGGGAGGGGGCACAGATACGCAGTATTTT; CDR3 protein: CASNTGGGTDTQYF
J gene: TRBJ1-6; D gene: TRBD1; clone size: .; V gene: TRBV5-4; CDR3 DNA: TGTGCCAGCAGCTTCAAGACAGGGAGGAATTCACCCCTCCACTTT; CDR3 protein: CASSFKTGRNSPLHF
J gene: TRBJ2-7; D gene: .; clone size: .; V gene: TRBV29-1; CDR3 DNA: TGCAGCGTTACTATGACAGGAAGATCCCACGAGCAGTACTTC; CDR3 protein: CSVTMTGRSHEQYF
J gene: TRBJ2-3; D gene: TRBD1; clone size: .; V gene: TRBV19; CDR3 DNA: TGTGCCAGTAGCCCCGTCCAGGGACAGGGGACAGATACGCAGTATTTT; CDR3 protein: CASSPVQGQGTDTQYF
J gene: TRBJ1-5; D gene: .; clone size: .; V gene: TRBV5-6; CDR3 DNA: TGTGCCAGCAGCTTGTCCAGAAATCAGCCCCAGCATTTT; CDR3 protein: CASSLSRNQPQHF
J gene: TRBJ2-7; D gene: .; clone size: .; V gene: TRBV30; CDR3 DNA: TGTGCCTGGAGCCCCGTTACCTACGAGCAGTACTTC; CDR3 protein: CAWSPVTYEQYF
J gene: TRBJ2-7; D gene: .; clone size: .; V gene: TRBV11-2; CDR3 DNA: TGTGCCAGCAGCTTCGCAAGACGGGGAAGCTCCTACGAGCAGTACTTC; CDR3 protein: CASSFARRGSSYEQYF
J gene: TRBJ1-1; D gene: .; clone size: .; V gene: TRBV2; CDR3 DNA: TGTGCCAGCAGACAGGAGGGGGAACCGACTGAAGCTTTCTTT; CDR3 protein: CASRQEGEPTEAFF
J gene: TRBJ1-4; D gene: TRBD1; clone size: .; V gene: TRBV6-5; CDR3 DNA: TGTGCCAGCAGTTACGGGACAGTCTCTAATGAAAAACTGTTTTTT; CDR3 protein: CASSYGTVSNEKLFF
J gene: TRBJ2-7; D gene: TRBD2; clone size: .; V gene: TRBV10-2; CDR3 DNA: TGCGCCAGCAGTAAGGGACTAGCGGGAGGCTCCACCACCTACGAGCAGTACTTC; CDR3 protein: CASSKGLAGGSTTYEQYF
J gene: TRBJ2-3; D gene: .; clone size: .; V gene: TRBV2; CDR3 DNA: TGTGCCAGCAGTGATCGGCAGGGTTATACAGATACGCAGTATTTT; CDR3 protein: CASSDRQGYTDTQYF
J gene: TRBJ2-2; D gene: TRBD2; clone size: .; V gene: TRBV27; CDR3 DNA: TGTGCCAGCAGTATCCGTCTGGCGGGAGTAAACACCGGGGAGCTGTTTTTT; CDR3 protein: CASSIRLAGVNTGELFF
J gene: TRBJ2-2; D gene: TRBD1; clone size: few; V gene: TRBV2; CDR3 DNA: TGTGCCAGCCGCTCCGGGACAGCCTTTGCCGCCGGGGAGCTGTTTTTT; CDR3 protein: CASRSGTAFAAGELFF
J gene: TRBJ2-7; D gene: TRBD1; clone size: .; V gene: TRBV27; CDR3 DNA: TGTGCCAGCAGCCGGGACAGGGGGTCTAACGAGCAGTACTTC; CDR3 protein: CASSRDRGSNEQYF